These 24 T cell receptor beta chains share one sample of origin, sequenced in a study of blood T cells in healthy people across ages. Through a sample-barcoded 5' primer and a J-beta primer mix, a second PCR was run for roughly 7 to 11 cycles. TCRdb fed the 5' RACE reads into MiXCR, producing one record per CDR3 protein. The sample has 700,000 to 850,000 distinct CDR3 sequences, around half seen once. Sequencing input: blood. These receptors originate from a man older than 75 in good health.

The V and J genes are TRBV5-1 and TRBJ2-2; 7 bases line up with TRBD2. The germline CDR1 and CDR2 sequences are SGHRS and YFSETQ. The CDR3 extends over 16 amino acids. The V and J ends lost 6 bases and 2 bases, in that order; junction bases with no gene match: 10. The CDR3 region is CASNWGGKSNTGELFF. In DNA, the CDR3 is TGCGCCAGCAATTGGGGAGGGAAGTCCAACACCGGGGAGCTGTTTTTT.

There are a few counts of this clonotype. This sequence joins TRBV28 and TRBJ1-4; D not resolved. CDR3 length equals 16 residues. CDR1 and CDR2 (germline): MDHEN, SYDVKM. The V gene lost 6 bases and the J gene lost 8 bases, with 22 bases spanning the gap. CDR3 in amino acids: CASRQLLLTPGEKLFF. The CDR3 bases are TGTGCCAGCAGGCAACTCCTTTTGACGCCGGGGGAAAAACTGTTTTTT.

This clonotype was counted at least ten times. In nucleotides, the CDR3 is TGTGCCAGCAGCTTTACGTCTAGCGGGAGAATTGATACGCAGTATTTT. This gives the protein CASSFTSSGRIDTQYF. The rearrangement joins TRBV5-6 to TRBJ2-3; 10 bases match TRBD2. V lost 2 bases to trimming and J lost 6 bases; unmatched junction nucleotides: 9. The CDR3 loop spans 16 amino acids. Germline-derived CDR1 and CDR2 are SGHDT and YYEEEE.

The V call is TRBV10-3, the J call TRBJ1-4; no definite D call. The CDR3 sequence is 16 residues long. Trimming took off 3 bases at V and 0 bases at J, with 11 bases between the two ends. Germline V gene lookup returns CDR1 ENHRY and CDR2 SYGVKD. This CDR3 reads CAISDYDPATNEKLFF. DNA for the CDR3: TGTGCCATCAGTGACTACGACCCTGCAACTAATGAAAAACTGTTTTTT.

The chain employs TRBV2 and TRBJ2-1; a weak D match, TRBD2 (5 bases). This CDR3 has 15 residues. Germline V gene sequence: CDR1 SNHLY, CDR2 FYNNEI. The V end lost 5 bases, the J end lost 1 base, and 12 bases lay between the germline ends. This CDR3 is CASSRLGISYNEQFF. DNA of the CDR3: TGTGCCAGCAGTAGGCTCGGGATATCCTACAATGAGCAGTTCTTC.

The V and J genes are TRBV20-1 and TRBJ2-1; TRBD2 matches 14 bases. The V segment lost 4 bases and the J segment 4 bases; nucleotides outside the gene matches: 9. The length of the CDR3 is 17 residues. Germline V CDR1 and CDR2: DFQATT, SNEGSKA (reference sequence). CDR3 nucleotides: TGCAGTGCTACAAACCCGGGGACTAGCGGGAGTTACAATGAGCAGTTCTTC. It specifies CSATNPGTSGSYNEQFF.

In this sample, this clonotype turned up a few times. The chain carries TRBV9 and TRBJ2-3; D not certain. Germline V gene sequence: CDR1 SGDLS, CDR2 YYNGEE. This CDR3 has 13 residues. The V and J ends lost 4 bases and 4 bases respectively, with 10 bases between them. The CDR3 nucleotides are TGTGCCAGCAGCCCAAGAACCTCAGATACGCAGTATTTT. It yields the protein CASSPRTSDTQYF.

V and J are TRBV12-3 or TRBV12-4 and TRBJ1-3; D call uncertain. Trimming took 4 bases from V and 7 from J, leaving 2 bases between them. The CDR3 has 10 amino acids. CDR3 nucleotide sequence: TGTGCCAGCAGTTACAACACCATATATTTT. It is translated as CASSYNTIYF.

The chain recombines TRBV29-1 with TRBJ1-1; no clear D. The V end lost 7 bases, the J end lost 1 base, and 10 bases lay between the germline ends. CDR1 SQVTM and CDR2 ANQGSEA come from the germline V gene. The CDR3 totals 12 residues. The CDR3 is CSAGLRNTEAFF. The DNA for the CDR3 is TGCAGCGCCGGACTTAGGAACACTGAAGCTTTCTTT.

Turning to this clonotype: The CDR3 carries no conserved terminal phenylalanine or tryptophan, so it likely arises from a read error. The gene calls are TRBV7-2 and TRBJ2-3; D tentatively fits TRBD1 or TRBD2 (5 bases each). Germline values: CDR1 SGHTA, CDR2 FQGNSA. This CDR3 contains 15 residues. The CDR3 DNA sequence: TGTGCCAGCAGCTTATTCCCCCGGGGCACGGATACGCAGTATCTT. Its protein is CASSLFPRGTDTQYL.

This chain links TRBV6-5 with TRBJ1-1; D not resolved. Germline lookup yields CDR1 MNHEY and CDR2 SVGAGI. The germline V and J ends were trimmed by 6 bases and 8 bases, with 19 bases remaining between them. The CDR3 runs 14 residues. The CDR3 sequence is CASSELARSVEAFF. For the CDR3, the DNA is TGTGCCAGCAGCGAACTCGCCAGGTCCGTCGAAGCTTTCTTT.

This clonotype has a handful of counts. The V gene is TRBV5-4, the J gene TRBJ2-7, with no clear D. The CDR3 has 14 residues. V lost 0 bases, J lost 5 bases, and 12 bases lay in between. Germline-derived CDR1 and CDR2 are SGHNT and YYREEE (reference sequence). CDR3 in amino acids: CASSLVSGRDEQYF. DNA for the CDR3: TGTGCCAGCAGCTTGGTGTCAGGACGCGACGAGCAGTACTTC.

The CDR3 loop is CASRMGQGPSGYTF. For the CDR3, the DNA is TGTGCCAGCAGGATGGGACAGGGGCCGAGTGGCTACACCTTC. The chain combines TRBV6-5 with TRBJ1-2, with 10 bases that match TRBD1. The CDR3 contains 14 residues. Germline assignment: CDR1 MNHEY and CDR2 SVGAGI. The V and J ends lost 6 bases and 7 bases, in that order; junction bases with no gene match: 8.

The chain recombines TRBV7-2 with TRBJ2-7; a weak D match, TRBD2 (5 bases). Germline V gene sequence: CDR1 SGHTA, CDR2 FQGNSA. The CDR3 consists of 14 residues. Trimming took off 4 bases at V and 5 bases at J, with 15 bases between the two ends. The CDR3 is CASSSRSALNEQYF. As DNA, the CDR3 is TGTGCCAGCAGCTCCCGTAGCGCCCTCAACGAGCAGTACTTC. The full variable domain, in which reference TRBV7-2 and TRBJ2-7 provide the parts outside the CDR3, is GAGVSQSPSNKVTEKGKDVELRCDPISGHTALYWYRQSLGQGLEFLIYFQGNSAPDKSGLPSDRFSAERTGGSVSTLTIQRTQQEDSAVYLCASSSRSALNEQYFGPGTRLTVT.

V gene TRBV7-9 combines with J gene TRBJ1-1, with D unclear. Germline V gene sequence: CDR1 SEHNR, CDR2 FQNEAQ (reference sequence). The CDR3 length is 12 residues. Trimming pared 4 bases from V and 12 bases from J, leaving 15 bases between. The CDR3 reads CASSSGSSGTFF. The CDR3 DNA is TGTGCCAGCAGCTCGGGTTCCAGCGGAACTTTCTTT.

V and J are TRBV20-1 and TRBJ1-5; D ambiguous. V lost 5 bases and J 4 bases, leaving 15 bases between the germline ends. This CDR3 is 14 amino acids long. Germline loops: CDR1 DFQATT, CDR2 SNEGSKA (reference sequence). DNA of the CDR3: TGCAGTGCTGGGGTCGTGGCGGGAAATCAGCCCCAGCATTTT. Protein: CSAGVVAGNQPQHF.

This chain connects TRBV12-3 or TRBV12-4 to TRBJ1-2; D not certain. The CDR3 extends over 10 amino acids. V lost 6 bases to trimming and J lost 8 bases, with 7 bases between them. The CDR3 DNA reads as TGTGCCAGCAGCCGCGAGGGCTACACCTTC. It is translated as CASSREGYTF.

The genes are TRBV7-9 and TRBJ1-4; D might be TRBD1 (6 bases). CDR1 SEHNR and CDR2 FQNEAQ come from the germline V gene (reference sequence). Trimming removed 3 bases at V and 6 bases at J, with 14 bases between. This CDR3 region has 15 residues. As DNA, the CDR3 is TGTGCCAGCAGCTTGGGGGGGCTAGACTATGAAAAACTGTTTTTT. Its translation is CASSLGGLDYEKLFF.

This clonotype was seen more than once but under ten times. The CDR3, as DNA: TGTGCCAGCAGTTCGGACAGGGGGTATGAAAAACTGTTTTTT. It translates to CASSSDRGYEKLFF. The chain uses TRBV6-1 and TRBJ1-4; 10 nucleotides align to TRBD1. The J segment lost 6 bases and the V segment lost 5 bases, leaving 3 bases of the junction unmatched. This CDR3 is built from 14 residues. Germline V gene sequence: CDR1 MNHNS, CDR2 SASEGT.

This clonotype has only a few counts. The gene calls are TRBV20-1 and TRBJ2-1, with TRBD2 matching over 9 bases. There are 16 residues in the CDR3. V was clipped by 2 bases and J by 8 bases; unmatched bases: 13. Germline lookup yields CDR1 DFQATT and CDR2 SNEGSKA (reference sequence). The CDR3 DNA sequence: TGCAGTGCTAGATCACCTCTAGCGGGGAGGTCGGATGAGCAGTTCTTC. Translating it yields CSARSPLAGRSDEQFF.

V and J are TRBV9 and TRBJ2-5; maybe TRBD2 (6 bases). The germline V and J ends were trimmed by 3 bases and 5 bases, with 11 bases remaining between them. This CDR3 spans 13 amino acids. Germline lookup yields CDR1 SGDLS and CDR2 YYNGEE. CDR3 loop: CASSGAGWETQYF. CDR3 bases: TGTGCCAGCAGCGGGGCGGGGTGGGAGACCCAGTACTTC.

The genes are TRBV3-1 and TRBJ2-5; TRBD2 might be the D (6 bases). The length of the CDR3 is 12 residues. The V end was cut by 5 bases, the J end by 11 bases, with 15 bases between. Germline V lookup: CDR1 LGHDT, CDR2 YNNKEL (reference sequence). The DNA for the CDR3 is TGTGCCAGCAGCTTGGGACGTGGGGGGCAGTACTTC. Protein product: CASSLGRGGQYF.

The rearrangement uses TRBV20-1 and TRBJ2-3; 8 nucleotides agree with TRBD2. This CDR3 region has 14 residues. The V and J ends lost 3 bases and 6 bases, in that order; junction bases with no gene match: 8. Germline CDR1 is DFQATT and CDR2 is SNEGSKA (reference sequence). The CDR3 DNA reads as TGCAGTGCTAGTAATGTAGCGGGGAGGGATACGCAGTATTTT. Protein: CSASNVAGRDTQYF.

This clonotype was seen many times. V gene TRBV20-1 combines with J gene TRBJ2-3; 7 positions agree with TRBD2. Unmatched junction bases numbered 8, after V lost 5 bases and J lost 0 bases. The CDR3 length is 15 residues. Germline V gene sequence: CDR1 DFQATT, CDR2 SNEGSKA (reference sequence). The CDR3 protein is CSALPGGSSTDTQYF. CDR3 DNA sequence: TGCAGTGCTCTCCCCGGGGGGTCTAGCACAGATACGCAGTATTTT.